These T cell receptor beta chains were read from a single sample in a study of cytomegalovirus exposure and HLA in healthy donors. Sequencing was performed with immunoSEQ multiplex PCR; in TCRdb, only in-frame clones are kept and a portion is missing. The table lists 170,000 or so clones, 80% of them singletons, with less than 9% in the top ten. What was sequenced was PBMCs. These receptors all stem from a man aged 25-45 years in good health and CMV-seropositive. The conserved cysteine and the conserved F or W are not part of the CDR3 here. Fields, in order: V gene, J gene, CDR3 length, CDR3 protein.

v_call: TRBV5-4
j_call: TRBJ1-1
cdr3_length: 11
cdr3_aa: ASSFLSHTEAF

v_call: TRBV9
j_call: TRBJ1-1
cdr3_length: 12
cdr3_aa: ASSSRGQGREAF

v_call: TRBV19
j_call: TRBJ2-7
cdr3_length: 11
cdr3_aa: ASSIRGPYEQY

v_call: TRBV28
j_call: TRBJ1-1
cdr3_length: 12
cdr3_aa: ASSTEDREGEAF

v_call: TRBV11-2
j_call: TRBJ2-5
cdr3_length: 12
cdr3_aa: ASSLGLAQETQY

v_call: TRBV13
j_call: TRBJ2-4
cdr3_length: 17
cdr3_aa: ASSFAGLAGALAKNIQY

v_call: TRBV19
j_call: TRBJ2-4
cdr3_length: 12
cdr3_aa: ASSTDRGANIQY

v_call: TRBV5-4
j_call: TRBJ1-1
cdr3_length: 12
cdr3_aa: AITRAGENTEAF

v_call: TRBV6-5
j_call: TRBJ1-1
cdr3_length: 12
cdr3_aa: ASSRGQGYTEAF

v_call: TRBV9
j_call: TRBJ2-3
cdr3_length: 13
cdr3_aa: ASSASGTGTDTQY

v_call: TRBV6-4
j_call: TRBJ2-3
cdr3_length: 11
cdr3_aa: ASSEAGTDTQY